One sample yielded the 18 T cell receptor beta chains listed below, sequenced in a study of shared clonotypes between healthy human individuals. Profiled with immunoSEQ multiplex PCR; TCRdb holds only in-frame clones, not every one. The sample contains 650,000 to 800,000 clones, 55% to 75% of which appear only once. Sequencing was performed on memory CD4+ T cells sorted from blood. Subset reported: CD45RA-negative fraction. The source of these receptors is a woman aged 25 to 39 in good health.

The chain carries TRBV10-3 and TRBJ2-1; 14 bases fit TRBD2. With 7 bases clipped from V and 7 bases from J, the junction kept 6 bases outside the gene matches. The CDR3 totals 15 residues. From germline, CDR1 is ENHRY and CDR2 SYGVKD. In DNA, the CDR3 is TGTGCCATCACCCCGGGACTAGCGGGAGTGAATGAGCAGTTCTTC. Translating it yields CAITPGLAGVNEQFF.

The chain couples TRBV30 to TRBJ2-7; D ambiguous. The CDR3 runs 11 residues. Trimming removed 5 bases at V and 1 base at J, with 6 bases between. Germline assignment: CDR1 GTSNPN and CDR2 SVGIG (reference sequence). DNA of the CDR3: TGTGCCTGGCAGACATCCTACGAGCAGTACTTC. Residues: CAWQTSYEQYF. Full variable domain (outside the CDR3, taken from reference TRBV30 and TRBJ2-7): SQTIHQWPATLVQPVGSPLSLECTVEGTSNPNLYWYRQAAGRGLQLLFYSVGIGQISSEVPQNLSASRPQDRQFILSSKKLLLSDSGFYLCAWQTSYEQYFGPGTRLTVT.

The chain is built from TRBV28 and TRBJ1-2, with 8 bases aligning to TRBD1. Germline values: CDR1 MDHEN, CDR2 SYDVKM. V trimming: 7 bases; J trimming: 4 bases; junction bases outside the gene matches: 5. The CDR3 runs 13 residues. The CDR3 nucleotides are TGTGCCAGCATATCTGGGACAGGCTATGGCTACACCTTC. As protein: CASISGTGYGYTF.

This chain uses TRBV18 with TRBJ2-7, with 10 bases fitting TRBD2. Per the germline V gene, CDR1 is KGHSH and CDR2 is LQKENI. Trimming cost V 5 bases and J 7 bases; bases outside gene matches: 8. CDR3 size: 14 residues. This chain's CDR3 is CASSSGLASWEQYF. In DNA, the CDR3 is TGTGCCAGCTCATCGGGACTAGCGTCGTGGGAGCAGTACTTC.

The chain carries TRBV28 and TRBJ1-2; TRBD1 matches at 7 bases. After removal of 8 bases from V and 2 bases from J, the junction contained 5 bases not matched to a gene. The CDR3 extends over 13 amino acids. From germline, CDR1 is MDHEN and CDR2 SYDVKM. CDR3 coding DNA: TGTGCCAGCGGTACAGGGGACAACTATGGCTACACCTTC. Translation: CASGTGDNYGYTF.

The CDR3 sequence: CASSISGLAGAYNEQFF. The CDR3 DNA reads TGTGCCAGTAGTATTTCGGGACTAGCGGGAGCCTACAATGAGCAGTTCTTC. The genes are TRBV19 and TRBJ2-1; 14 bases agree with TRBD2. CDR1 is LNHDA and CDR2 is SQIVND in the germline V gene (reference sequence). The length of the CDR3 is 17 residues. Trimming took 3 bases from V and 2 from J; bases not matched to a gene: 3. The variable domain in full, with the rest retrieved from reference TRBV19 and TRBJ2-1, is DGGITQSPKYLFRKEGQNVTLSCEQNLNHDAMYWYRQDPGQGLRLIYYSQIVNDFQKGDIAEGYSVSREKKESFPLTVTSAQKNPTAFYLCASSISGLAGAYNEQFFGPGTRLTVL.

This clone was seen a single time. The CDR3 reads CASSENNLGLPYF. CDR3 nucleotide sequence: TGTGCCAGCAGTGAAAACAATCTAGGGTTGCCGTACTTC. This chain joins TRBV6-1 and TRBJ2-7, with no clear D. Trimming took 2 bases from V and 12 from J, leaving 17 bases between them. Germline V gene lookup returns CDR1 MNHNS and CDR2 SASEGT. The CDR3 is 13 residues long.

The chain carries TRBV18 and TRBJ1-1, with TRBD1 identical over 7 bases. Trimming took 4 bases from V and 1 from J; bases not matched to a gene: 9. There are 16 residues in the CDR3. The V gene's germline CDR1 is KGHSH and CDR2 LQKENI. In DNA, the CDR3 is TGTGCCAGCTCACGCGGGACAGTGGGATCGAACACTGAAGCTTTCTTT. Encoded protein: CASSRGTVGSNTEAFF.

The J gene is TRBJ2-3, the V gene TRBV28; 9 positions agree with TRBD2. The CDR3 spans 14 residues. V lost 2 bases and J lost 5; bases outside the gene matches: 2. Germline V gene lookup returns CDR1 MDHEN and CDR2 SYDVKM. The CDR3 coding sequence is TGTGCCAGCAGTTTAGAACTAGCGGGAGATACGCAGTATTTT. This codes for CASSLELAGDTQYF.

The chain carries TRBV5-1 and TRBJ2-5; TRBD2 agrees at 7 bases. With V trimmed by 6 bases and J by 5 bases, 16 bases remained unmatched. Germline values: CDR1 SGHRS, CDR2 YFSETQ. The CDR3 contains 16 residues. CDR3 sequence (DNA): TGCGCCAGCACCAGCTTTTCAATAGCGGGCGGGGAGACCCAGTACTTC. This gives the protein CASTSFSIAGGETQYF.

This clone was observed a handful of times. The J gene is TRBJ1-2, the V gene TRBV5-6; D is undetermined. Trimming shortened V by 4 bases and J by 1 base, and 11 bases separated the two germline ends. Germline-derived CDR1 and CDR2 are SGHDT and YYEEEE. CDR3 size: 14 residues. CDR3 in amino acids: CASSLAPSNYGYTF. The CDR3 DNA sequence: TGTGCCAGCAGCCTCGCCCCCAGTAACTATGGCTACACCTTC.

This clone was recorded at least ten times. The chain joins TRBV6-5 to TRBJ2-5, with a weak D call TRBD2 (5 bases). The germline gives CDR1 MNHEY, CDR2 SVGAGI. The CDR3 length is 15 residues. V dropped 2 bases and J dropped 7 bases, with 17 bases sitting between them. CDR3 in amino acids: CASSYTDPRVGTQYF. For the CDR3, the DNA is TGTGCCAGCAGTTACACGGACCCGAGGGTAGGGACCCAGTACTTC.

Written as DNA, the CDR3 is TGTGCCAGCAGCTTAACGGGACAGGGAAACACAGATACGCAGTATTTT. Residues: CASSLTGQGNTDTQYF. The rearrangement uses TRBV7-3 and TRBJ2-3; 9 bases match TRBD1. Per germline, CDR1 SGHTA and CDR2 FQGTGA. This CDR3 has 16 amino acids. The ends lost 0 bases at V and 2 bases at J; junction bases unmatched: 3.

This chain connects TRBV21-1 to TRBJ2-1; the table assigns TRBD2, which was not confirmed against the DNA. TRBV21-1 is classified as a pseudogene. There are 16 residues in the CDR3. The CDR3 region is CASSTAPGLAENEQFF. In DNA, the CDR3 is TGTGCCAGCAGCACCGCACCGGGACTAGCGGAAAATGAGCAGTTCTTC.

This clone was seen repeatedly, ten times or more. V gene TRBV28 combines with J gene TRBJ2-6, with D perhaps TRBD2 (5 bases). The CDR3 runs 17 residues. Trimming took 6 bases from V and 0 from J, leaving 15 bases between them. Germline lookup yields CDR1 MDHEN and CDR2 SYDVKM. CDR3 sequence: CASSPRGLVSGANVLTF. CDR3 in DNA: TGTGCCAGCAGCCCCCGTGGACTCGTCTCTGGGGCCAACGTCCTGACTTTC. Together with reference TRBV28 and TRBJ2-6, the CDR3 gives the full variable domain: DVKVTQSSRYLVKRTGEKVFLECVQDMDHENMFWYRQDPGLGLRLIYFSYDVKMKEKGDIPEGYSVSREKKERFSLILESASTNQTSMYLCASSPRGLVSGANVLTFGAGSRLTVL.

V is TRBV7-9 and J is TRBJ2-4; D not certain. This CDR3 has 11 residues. Germline V gene lookup returns CDR1 SEHNR and CDR2 FQNEAQ (reference sequence). Deletions cut 7 bases from V and 8 bases from J, with 9 bases between. The CDR3 coding sequence is TGTGCCAGCACCGGTTCTTACATTCAGTACTTC. As protein: CASTGSYIQYF.

The V call is TRBV30, the J call TRBJ1-4; 7 nucleotides agree with TRBD1. V lost 1 base and J lost 8; bases outside the gene matches: 7. Germline CDR1 GTSNPN, CDR2 SVGIG (reference sequence). The CDR3 has 14 residues. The CDR3 DNA reads as TGTGCCTGGAGTGAAGGGGGCAAGGGAGAAAAACTGTTTTTT. It is translated as CAWSEGGKGEKLFF.

The rearrangement joins TRBV5-1 to TRBJ2-1, with 9 bases identical to TRBD2. V was clipped by 5 bases and J by 10 bases; unmatched bases: 4. CDR1 is SGHRS and CDR2 is YFSETQ in the germline V gene. This CDR3 contains 12 residues. The CDR3 protein is CASRETSGEQFF. CDR3 DNA sequence: TGCGCCAGCAGGGAGACTAGCGGCGAGCAGTTCTTC.